These T cell receptor beta chains were read from a single sample in a study of shared clonotypes between healthy human individuals. Sequencing used immunoSEQ multiplex PCR; TCRdb keeps in-frame clones, though not all of them. The sample shows about 750,000 clones, nearly 95% of them seen only once. Sequenced input: naive CD8+ T cells sorted from blood. These receptors were obtained from a man under 40 in good health. Each CDR3 is given with its conserved first and last residue. Each record gives: CDR3 protein, CDR3 DNA, V gene, J gene, clone size, D gene. D genes are given only for firm matches. Size is omitted from some rows. Given values are once, few, many or a class for expanded clones.

CASGSTGNEQFF,TGTGCCAGCGGGTCGACAGGGAATGAGCAGTTCTTC,TRBV6-5,TRBJ2-1,.,TRBD1
CASSQDSGMQDEQYF,TGCGCCAGCAGCCAAGATTCGGGGATGCAGGACGAGCAGTACTTC,TRBV4-1,TRBJ2-7,.,.
CASGLGPSRETQYF,TGTGCTAGTGGTTTGGGACCAAGCCGGGAGACCCAGTACTTC,TRBV12-5,TRBJ2-5,.,.
CASSETGTWGQFF,TGTGCCAGCAGCGAGACAGGAACCTGGGGGCAGTTCTTC,TRBV6-4,TRBJ2-1,once,.
CAWSEAGSSYEQYF,TGTGCCTGGAGTGAAGCGGGAAGCTCCTACGAGCAGTACTTC,TRBV30,TRBJ2-7,.,TRBD2
CASPGTSGEETQYF,TGTGCCAGCCCTGGGACTAGCGGCGAAGAGACCCAGTACTTC,TRBV2,TRBJ2-5,once,TRBD2
CASTLLGQGATDTQYF,TGTGCCAGCACCTTGTTAGGACAGGGGGCGACAGATACGCAGTATTTT,TRBV7-9,TRBJ2-3,.,TRBD1
CASSIWLPGGLLAEAFF,TGTGCCAGTAGTATATGGCTTCCAGGGGGCCTACTTGCTGAAGCTTTCTTT,TRBV19,TRBJ1-1,.,TRBD1
CASSLRKDWGTDTQYF,TGTGCCAGCAGCCTAAGGAAGGATTGGGGCACAGATACGCAGTATTTT,TRBV5-8,TRBJ2-3,.,.
CSVAHGFRELTDTQYF,TGCAGCGTGGCCCACGGGTTCAGGGAATTAACAGATACGCAGTATTTT,TRBV29-1,TRBJ2-3,.,.
CSVEGALAGVYEQYF,TGCAGCGTTGAAGGGGCGCTAGCGGGGGTCTACGAGCAGTACTTC,TRBV29-1,TRBJ2-7,.,TRBD2
CASSLGLFPGEQYF,TGTGCCAGCAGCTTAGGATTGTTTCCCGGGGAGCAGTACTTC,TRBV7-9,TRBJ2-7,.,.
CASVGLGTNEKLFF,TGTGCCAGCGTTGGACTCGGAACTAATGAAAAACTGTTTTTT,TRBV28,TRBJ1-4,.,.
CASSKVARDTKNIQYF,TGTGCCAGCAGCAAAGTAGCCAGGGATACCAAAAACATTCAGTACTTC,TRBV21-1,TRBJ2-4,once,.
CASSPSVSSYNEQFF,TGTGCCAGTAGTCCTAGCGTGAGCTCCTACAATGAGCAGTTCTTC,TRBV19,TRBJ2-1,.,.
CASSLVPGELFF,TGTGCCAGCAGCTTAGTGCCCGGGGAGCTGTTTTTT,TRBV11-3,TRBJ2-2,.,.
CASSLSPGSYNEQFF,TGTGCCAGCAGTCTATCACCAGGCTCCTACAATGAGCAGTTCTTC,TRBV27,TRBJ2-1,.,.
CSGGSSGEQYF,TGCAGCGGCGGGAGTTCGGGCGAGCAGTACTTC,TRBV29-1,TRBJ2-7,.,TRBD2
CASSGPGRLNTEAFF,TGTGCCAGCAGTGGGCCGGGACGACTGAACACTGAAGCTTTCTTT,TRBV27,TRBJ1-1,.,.
CASKYNEQFF,TGTGCCAGCAAATACAATGAGCAGTTCTTC,TRBV6-1,TRBJ2-1,.,.
CASSLPSTDTQYF,TGTGCCAGCAGCCTTCCCAGTACAGATACGCAGTATTTT,TRBV11-2,TRBJ2-3,.,.
CASSIKDYNEQFF,TGTGCCAGTAGTATTAAGGATTACAATGAGCAGTTCTTC,TRBV19,TRBJ2-1,.,.
CASSQGTGMTYEQYF,TGCGCCAGCAGCCAAGGCACAGGTATGACCTACGAGCAGTACTTC,TRBV4-3,TRBJ2-7,.,.
CASSLNPKQPQHF,TGCGCCAGCAGCTTGAACCCGAAGCAGCCCCAGCATTTT,TRBV5-1,TRBJ1-5,few,.
CASSLGTRTYNEQFF,TGTGCCAGCAGTTTAGGGACTAGGACCTACAATGAGCAGTTCTTC,TRBV27,TRBJ2-1,.,TRBD2
CASSVRVQDEQFF,TGCGCCAGCAGTGTGCGGGTACAGGATGAGCAGTTCTTC,TRBV10-1,TRBJ2-1,.,.
CASSLVTGGYTF,TGTGCCAGCAGCTTAGTGACTGGGGGCTACACCTTC,TRBV11-2,TRBJ1-2,.,.
CASSLRSPDTNTEAFF,TGCGCCAGCAGCTTGCGCAGTCCGGACACGAACACTGAAGCTTTCTTT,TRBV5-1,TRBJ1-1,.,.
CASGDRAVTDTQYF,TGTGCTAGTGGGGACAGGGCCGTCACAGATACGCAGTATTTT,TRBV12-5,TRBJ2-3,.,TRBD1
CASSPRDRNTEAFF,TGTGCCAGCAGCCCCCGGGACAGGAACACTGAAGCTTTCTTT,TRBV9,TRBJ1-1,few,TRBD1
CASSTGVFEGAVDTQYF,TGTGCCAGCAGCACAGGGGTTTTTGAGGGGGCCGTAGATACGCAGTATTTT,TRBV9,TRBJ2-3,once,TRBD1
CASSLSRVGTDTQYF,TGTGCCAGCAGCTTGAGCAGGGTAGGCACAGATACGCAGTATTTT,TRBV5-8,TRBJ2-3,.,.
CASSRRGVAGNTIYF,TGTGCCAGCAGCCGGAGGGGAGTAGCAGGAAACACCATATATTTT,TRBV14,TRBJ1-3,.,.
CASSLGVVGEETQYF,TGTGCCAGCAGCTTAGGCGTAGTGGGCGAAGAGACCCAGTACTTC,TRBV7-9,TRBJ2-5,.,.
CASSYKDGRGWPQHF,TGTGCCAGCAGTTACAAGGACGGCCGGGGTTGGCCCCAGCATTTT,TRBV6-5,TRBJ1-5,.,.
CSSDPGGTEAFF,TGCAGCTCCGACCCGGGGGGGACTGAAGCTTTCTTT,TRBV29-1,TRBJ1-1,.,.
CASSLRPQTGPGNTIYF,TGTGCCAGCAGCCTACGACCCCAAACAGGGCCTGGAAACACCATATATTTT,TRBV28,TRBJ1-3,.,.
CAVQGGREQYF,TGTGCCGTACAAGGGGGCCGCGAGCAGTACTTC,TRBV27,TRBJ2-7,.,TRBD1
CASSWLSGLMTNEQFF,TGTGCCAGCAGCTGGCTCTCGGGACTTATGACCAATGAGCAGTTCTTC,TRBV7-9,TRBJ2-1,once,.
CASSSPDRDFYGYTF,TGTGCCAGCAGTTCCCCGGACAGGGACTTCTATGGCTACACCTTC,TRBV27,TRBJ1-2,.,TRBD1
CSVEAGLAGGNAIASTDTQYF,TGCAGCGTTGAAGCGGGACTAGCGGGAGGGAACGCTATCGCTAGCACAGATACGCAGTATTTT,TRBV29-1,TRBJ2-3,once,TRBD2
CASSDRGPSDQPQHF,TGTGCCAGCAGTGACCGGGGTCCGTCAGATCAGCCCCAGCATTTT,TRBV6-1,TRBJ1-5,.,.
CASSYHNTKTGELFF,TGTGCCAGCAGTTACCACAACACGAAGACCGGGGAGCTGTTTTTT,TRBV6-5,TRBJ2-2,.,.
CASSFPLEQFF,TGTGCCAGCAGCTTCCCACTTGAGCAGTTCTTC,TRBV7-9,TRBJ2-1,.,.
CASSLPGNSYEQYF,TGTGCCAGCAGCTTACCAGGGAACTCCTACGAGCAGTACTTC,TRBV7-2,TRBJ2-7,.,.
CASSYRGEETQYF,TGTGCCAGTAGCTATAGGGGAGAGGAGACCCAGTACTTC,TRBV19,TRBJ2-5,.,.
CASSGDRDDTGELFF,TGTGCCAGCAGCGGTGACAGGGACGACACCGGGGAGCTGTTTTTT,TRBV6-4,TRBJ2-2,.,TRBD1
CASSDRDRVPGELFF,TGTGCCAGCAGCGACCGGGACAGGGTTCCCGGGGAGCTGTTTTTT,TRBV11-2,TRBJ2-2,.,TRBD1
CATSRDPALAGGTHEQYF,TGTGCCACCAGCAGAGATCCTGCCCTAGCGGGAGGCACCCACGAGCAGTACTTC,TRBV15,TRBJ2-7,once,TRBD2
CASSLPKQGATEAFF,TGTGCCAGCAGCTTACCGAAACAGGGAGCCACTGAAGCTTTCTTT,TRBV7-9,TRBJ1-1,.,.